The 10 T cell receptor beta chains below were found in one sample sequenced in a study of T cells after yellow fever vaccination. A single record per CDR3 protein comes from TCRdb applying MiXCR to the 5' RACE reads. This repertoire shows about 260,000 distinct CDR3 sequences, around 13% found once; its top ten account for around 0.55%. The sample in question was CD4+ T cells sorted from PBMCs, obtained 45 days after the yellow fever booster vaccination. These receptors were taken from a man between 25 and 39 years old who received the YFV17D yellow fever vaccine.

This chain uses TRBV7-2 with TRBJ1-2, with D perhaps TRBD1 (5 bases). CDR1 and CDR2 (germline): SGHTA, FQGNSA. The germline V and J ends were trimmed by 4 bases and 1 base, with 13 bases remaining between them. The CDR3 sequence is 15 residues long. The CDR3 sequence is CASSYDRNFNYGYTF. CDR3 in DNA: TGTGCCAGCAGCTACGACAGAAACTTTAACTATGGCTACACCTTC.

This sequence joins TRBV11-2 and TRBJ2-1; 13 bases map to TRBD2. In germline, CDR1 is SGHAT, CDR2 FQNNGV. The trim removed 2 bases at V and 4 bases at J, leaving 8 bases unmatched. The CDR3 runs 18 residues. The CDR3 bases are TGTGCCAGCAGCTTAAGGGCCGTACTAGCGGGAGGGTACAATGAGCAGTTCTTC. Protein product: CASSLRAVLAGGYNEQFF. The full variable domain, completed using reference TRBV11-2 and TRBJ2-1, is EAGVAQSPRYKIIEKRQSVAFWCNPISGHATLYWYQQILGQGPKLLIQFQNNGVVDDSQLPKDRFSAERLKGVDSTLKIQPAKLEDSAVYLCASSLRAVLAGGYNEQFFGPGTRLTVL.

This clonotype was seen a few times. The chain recombines TRBV5-6 with TRBJ2-2; 9 bases match TRBD2. CDR1 SGHDT and CDR2 YYEEEE come from the germline V gene. The CDR3 length is 15 residues. V was clipped by 0 bases and J by 7 bases; unmatched bases: 4. The CDR3 bases are TGTGCCAGCAGCTTGGTAGCGGGAGTCAGCGGGGAGCTGTTTTTT. This gives the protein CASSLVAGVSGELFF. The full variable domain, with the rest looked up from reference TRBV5-6 and TRBJ2-2, is DAGVTQSPTHLIKTRGQQVTLRCSPKSGHDTVSWYQQALGQGPQFIFQYYEEEERQRGNFPDRFSGHQFPNYSSELNVNALLLGDSALYLCASSLVAGVSGELFFGEGSRLTVL.

This clonotype is a singleton in its sample. The V gene is TRBV6-1, the J gene TRBJ1-1, with D perhaps matching TRBD1 (6 bases). V gave up 7 bases and J gave up 6 bases, with 18 bases separating them. Germline CDR1 MNHNS, CDR2 SASEGT. The CDR3 runs 14 residues. CDR3 region: CASTPGHSIPEAFF. The CDR3 region has the DNA TGTGCCAGCACCCCGGGACATTCGATCCCTGAAGCTTTCTTT.

This clonotype has a count of ten or more. The V gene is TRBV7-2, the J gene TRBJ2-3; possibly TRBD2 for D (5 bases). CDR3 size: 15 residues. The germline V and J ends were trimmed by 1 base and 0 bases, with 8 bases remaining between them. Germline lookup yields CDR1 SGHTA and CDR2 FQGNSA. CDR3 bases: TGTGCCAGCAGCTTAGAGCGGCCTAGCACAGATACGCAGTATTTT. It specifies CASSLERPSTDTQYF.

This chain uses TRBV12-3 or TRBV12-4 with TRBJ2-1, with D hard to call. The CDR3 contains 11 residues. Trimming shortened V by 8 bases and J by 3 bases, and 5 bases separated the two germline ends. The CDR3 nucleotides are TGTGCCAGCGGGAACTACAATGAGCAGTTCTTC. This gives the protein CASGNYNEQFF.

V and J are TRBV7-2 and TRBJ2-7, with 12 bases that match TRBD2. The CDR3 sequence is 14 residues long. The germline gives CDR1 SGHTA, CDR2 FQGNSA. The trim removed 5 bases at V and 3 bases at J, leaving 2 bases unmatched. The CDR3 region is CASSRTSGNYEQYF. The CDR3 DNA reads TGTGCCAGCAGCCGGACTAGCGGGAACTACGAGCAGTACTTC.

CDR3 nucleotides: TGTGCCTGGACCGGGACTAGCTCCACCGGGGAGCTGTTTTTT. This sequence encodes CAWTGTSSTGELFF. V is TRBV30 and J is TRBJ2-2; 9 bases agree with TRBD2. J was trimmed by 4 bases and V by 4 bases; bases with no gene match: 4. This CDR3 contains 14 residues. CDR1 is GTSNPN, CDR2 SVGIG, per germline (reference sequence).

This chain links TRBV15 with TRBJ1-1; D may be TRBD1 (5 bases). From germline, CDR1 is LNHNV and CDR2 YYDKDF (reference sequence). This CDR3 has 15 residues. Trimming took 1 base from V and 5 from J, leaving 14 bases between them. The DNA for the CDR3 is TGTGCCACCAGCAGAGGGGGGACCCAGCGAACTGAAGCTTTCTTT. Encoded protein: CATSRGGTQRTEAFF.

This clonotype was seen ten or more times. This rearrangement joins TRBV6-2 or TRBV6-3 to TRBJ2-5; tentatively, D is TRBD1 (6 bases). There are 14 residues in the CDR3. Trimming pared 6 bases from V and 3 bases from J, leaving 14 bases between. Germline loops: CDR1 MNHEY, CDR2 SVGEGT. CDR3 bases: TGTGCCAGCAGGTTAGGTGGGGGCAAAGAGACCCAGTACTTC. It codes for CASRLGGGKETQYF.